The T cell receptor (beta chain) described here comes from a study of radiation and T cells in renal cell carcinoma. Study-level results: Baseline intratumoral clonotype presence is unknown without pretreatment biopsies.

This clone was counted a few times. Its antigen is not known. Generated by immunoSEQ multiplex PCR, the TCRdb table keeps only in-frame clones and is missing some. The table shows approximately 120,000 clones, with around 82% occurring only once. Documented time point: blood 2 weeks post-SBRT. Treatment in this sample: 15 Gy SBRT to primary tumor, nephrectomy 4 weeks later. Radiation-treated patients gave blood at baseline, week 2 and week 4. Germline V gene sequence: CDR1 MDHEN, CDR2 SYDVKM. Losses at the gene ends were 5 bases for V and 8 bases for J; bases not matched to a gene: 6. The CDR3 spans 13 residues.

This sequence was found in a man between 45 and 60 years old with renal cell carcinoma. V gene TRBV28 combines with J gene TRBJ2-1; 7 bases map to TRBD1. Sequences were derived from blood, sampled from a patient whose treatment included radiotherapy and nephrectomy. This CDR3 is CASSKGAAYEQFF. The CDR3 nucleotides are TGTGCCAGCAGTAAGGGGGCCGCGTATGAGCAGTTCTTC.